This TCR beta chain was sequenced during a study of cytomegalovirus exposure and HLA in healthy donors. Study-wide background: Assignment to the Caucasian-associated ancestry cluster applied to around 82% of the approximately 400 genotyped donors.

Broader study findings: Diagnosis of cytomegalovirus status made by the classifier reportedly showed high specificity and sensitivity. Common viral pathogens seemed, in a later analysis, to connect with several of the most significant clusters.

This clone appeared a single time. Its antigen is not known. The CDR3 runs to 11 residues. V was trimmed by 5 bases and J by 6 bases, leaving 7 bases between them. In germline, CDR1 is MGHRA, CDR2 YSYEKL. The PCR ran on 60 Vbeta and 13 Jbeta primers. Sequencing was performed with immunoSEQ multiplex PCR; in TCRdb, only in-frame clones are kept and a portion is missing. The data hold more than 130,000 clones, with under 80% observed a single time. The source of this sequence is a male donor in good health and CMV-seronegative. The material sequenced was PBMCs. This rearrangement joins TRBV4-1 to TRBJ1-2; no clear D. The CDR3 here is CASSGEDGYTF. The CDR3 DNA reads as TGCGCCAGCAGCGGCGAGGATGGCTACACCTTC.